This TCR beta chain was sequenced during a study of blood T cell repertoires in COVID-19. Background on the study: Samples of COVID-19 (acute and convalescent) were obtained from the United States, Italy and Spain.

Only in-frame clones appear in the TCRdb table, and some are missing; sequencing was by immunoSEQ multiplex PCR. The table has 310,000 or so clones, roughly 90% seen once. Between the trimmed V and J ends, which lost 0 bases and 4 bases, there was a span of 16 bases. This CDR3 has 17 amino acids. Germline V gene sequence: CDR1 MNHEY, CDR2 SVGEGT. Donors were grouped by their self-reported clinical history. This clone was counted a single time. The sequenced material came from PBMCs or T cells enriched from blood (not recorded which). The chain joins TRBV6-2 or TRBV6-3 to TRBJ1-3; D possibly corresponds to TRBD1 (6 bases). This receptor was obtained from a young woman who had recovered from COVID-19. The CDR3 sequence is CASSYSAGQPTGNTIYF. DNA for the CDR3: TGTGCCAGCAGTTACTCGGCAGGACAGCCGACGGGAAACACCATATATTTT.